The rows below give T cell receptor beta chains drawn from one sample of a study of T cell changes during pregnancy in multiple sclerosis. Produced via immunoSEQ multiplex PCR; TCRdb's table is partial and in-frame only. The sample contains more than 80,000 clones, 91% of which appear only once. Sequenced material: PBMCs, taken in the first trimester of pregnancy. The source is a female donor in good health, serving as a control in a pregnancy study. Some clones in this sample may be carry-over from other donors' samples. Each CDR3 is given with its conserved first and last residue. D genes are given only for firm matches. Clone size is shown for a subset of rows, as once, few, many or a class of expanded clone.

v_gene: TRBV7-2; j_gene: TRBJ2-2; abundance: -; d_gene: TRBD1; CDR3nt: TGTGCCAGCAGCCTACCCCAACTCCCGGGACAGGGGGACACCGGGGAGCTGTTTTTT; CDR3aa: CASSLPQLPGQGDTGELFF
v_gene: TRBV10-3; j_gene: TRBJ1-1; abundance: -; d_gene: TRBD1; CDR3nt: TGTGCCATCAGTGAAGGGACAGGGGTCACTGAAGCTTTCTTT; CDR3aa: CAISEGTGVTEAFF
v_gene: TRBV5-4; j_gene: TRBJ2-7; abundance: -; d_gene: TRBD2; CDR3nt: TGTGCCAGCAGCTTGGGGGGGACTAGCAACAACGAGCAGTACTTC; CDR3aa: CASSLGGTSNNEQYF
v_gene: TRBV10-3; j_gene: TRBJ1-1; abundance: once; d_gene: -; CDR3nt: TGTGCCATCAGTGGACAGAACACTGAAGCTTTCTTT; CDR3aa: CAISGQNTEAFF
v_gene: TRBV5-1; j_gene: TRBJ1-6; abundance: -; d_gene: TRBD1; CDR3nt: TGCGCCAGCAGCCCGGGACAGGGGATTTCACCCCTCCACTTT; CDR3aa: CASSPGQGISPLHF
v_gene: TRBV5-5; j_gene: TRBJ1-4; abundance: -; d_gene: -; CDR3nt: TGTGCCAGCAGCCAACAGGGTTCAACTAATGAAAAACTGTTTTTT; CDR3aa: CASSQQGSTNEKLFF
v_gene: TRBV27; j_gene: TRBJ1-1; abundance: -; d_gene: -; CDR3nt: TGTGCCAGCAGTTTGGGGGGGTGGGGCACTGAAGCTTTCTTT; CDR3aa: CASSLGGWGTEAFF
v_gene: TRBV2; j_gene: TRBJ1-1; abundance: -; d_gene: -; CDR3nt: TGTGCCAGCAGGGAAGAGACAGGCGGAAACACTGAAGCTTTCTTT; CDR3aa: CASREETGGNTEAFF
v_gene: TRBV9; j_gene: TRBJ1-2; abundance: -; d_gene: TRBD1; CDR3nt: TGTGCCAGCAGCGTAGCCTCGGGACAGATCTATGGCTACACCTTC; CDR3aa: CASSVASGQIYGYTF
v_gene: TRBV6-4; j_gene: TRBJ2-6; abundance: medium-sized; d_gene: TRBD1; CDR3nt: TGTGCCAGCAGTGGACAGGGGGCTGGGGCCAACGTCCTGACTTTC; CDR3aa: CASSGQGAGANVLTF
v_gene: TRBV19; j_gene: TRBJ1-5; abundance: once; d_gene: -; CDR3nt: TGTGCCAGTAGTATAGTAGAGGGTTCGTGGCAGCCCCAGCATTTT; CDR3aa: CASSIVEGSWQPQHF
v_gene: TRBV7-8; j_gene: TRBJ1-2; abundance: -; d_gene: TRBD1; CDR3nt: TGTGCCAGCAGCTTCCGGACAGGGAATGGCTACACCTTC; CDR3aa: CASSFRTGNGYTF
v_gene: TRBV5-4; j_gene: TRBJ2-3; abundance: -; d_gene: -; CDR3nt: TGTGCCAGCAGCTCCTCGACAGCCCACACAGATACGCAGTATTTT; CDR3aa: CASSSSTAHTDTQYF
v_gene: TRBV19; j_gene: TRBJ1-5; abundance: -; d_gene: -; CDR3nt: TGTGCCAGTAGTATAGAGTCAGCGCTCAATCAGCCCCAGCATTTT; CDR3aa: CASSIESALNQPQHF
v_gene: TRBV4-1; j_gene: TRBJ2-5; abundance: -; d_gene: -; CDR3nt: TGCGCCAGCAGCCACACCAATATGGAGGAGACCCAGTACTTC; CDR3aa: CASSHTNMEETQYF
v_gene: TRBV25-1; j_gene: TRBJ1-6; abundance: few; d_gene: TRBD1; CDR3nt: TGTGCCAGCAGTGGGGGACAGAGGTCACCCCTCCACTTT; CDR3aa: CASSGGQRSPLHF
v_gene: TRBV27; j_gene: TRBJ2-3; abundance: -; d_gene: -; CDR3nt: TGTGCCAGCTGGACAGCGGGCACAGATACGCAGTATTTT; CDR3aa: CASWTAGTDTQYF
v_gene: TRBV19; j_gene: TRBJ2-7; abundance: -; d_gene: TRBD1; CDR3nt: TGTGCCAGTAGTATCGGGACAGGGGGCTACGAGCAGTACTTC; CDR3aa: CASSIGTGGYEQYF
v_gene: TRBV5-1; j_gene: TRBJ2-3; abundance: -; d_gene: TRBD2; CDR3nt: TGCGCCAGCAGCACCAGGGGTAGCGGGGGGGATACGCAGTATTTT; CDR3aa: CASSTRGSGGDTQYF
v_gene: TRBV5-8; j_gene: TRBJ1-4; abundance: -; d_gene: -; CDR3nt: TGTGCCAGCAGCTTGACGGGAACGACTAATGAAAAACTGTTTTTT; CDR3aa: CASSLTGTTNEKLFF
v_gene: TRBV27; j_gene: TRBJ2-7; abundance: -; d_gene: TRBD1; CDR3nt: TGTGCCAGCAACGCTATAGGGACAGGTTTCTACGAGCAGTACTTC; CDR3aa: CASNAIGTGFYEQYF
v_gene: TRBV7-8; j_gene: TRBJ1-5; abundance: -; d_gene: TRBD1; CDR3nt: TGTGCCAGCAGCCCGGACAGGGGGCGAAATCAGCCCCAGCATTTT; CDR3aa: CASSPDRGRNQPQHF
v_gene: TRBV7-9; j_gene: TRBJ2-3; abundance: -; d_gene: -; CDR3nt: TGTGCCAGCAGCTTACGGTCGATCTACACAGATACGCAGTATTTT; CDR3aa: CASSLRSIYTDTQYF
v_gene: TRBV7-2; j_gene: TRBJ2-1; abundance: once; d_gene: TRBD2; CDR3nt: TGTGCCAGCAGCTTAGCAAGGTCGGGGACTAGCGGGAGAAATGAGCAGTTCTTC; CDR3aa: CASSLARSGTSGRNEQFF
v_gene: TRBV6-1; j_gene: TRBJ2-7; abundance: -; d_gene: -; CDR3nt: TGTGCCAGCAGTGCAGACTACGAGCAGTACTTC; CDR3aa: CASSADYEQYF
v_gene: TRBV23-1; j_gene: TRBJ1-1; abundance: once; d_gene: -; CDR3nt: TGCGCCAGCAGTCAAGAGAAGGGGTGCACTGAAGCTTTCTTT; CDR3aa: CASSQEKGCTEAFF
v_gene: TRBV28; j_gene: TRBJ2-7; abundance: -; d_gene: -; CDR3nt: TGTGCCAGCAGTTTTACAGGGACGAATCTCGAGCAGTACTTC; CDR3aa: CASSFTGTNLEQYF
v_gene: TRBV7-9; j_gene: TRBJ1-1; abundance: -; d_gene: TRBD1; CDR3nt: TGTGCCAGCCGGACAGGGGGCACTGAAGCTTTCTTT; CDR3aa: CASRTGGTEAFF
v_gene: TRBV28; j_gene: TRBJ2-7; abundance: -; d_gene: TRBD2; CDR3nt: TGTGCCAGCAGTACCGGGACTAGCCAGTACGAGCAGTACTTC; CDR3aa: CASSTGTSQYEQYF
v_gene: TRBV5-6; j_gene: TRBJ1-6; abundance: -; d_gene: -; CDR3nt: TGTGCCAGCAGCCAAACGGGGTTTTCACCCCTCCACTTT; CDR3aa: CASSQTGFSPLHF
v_gene: TRBV29-1; j_gene: TRBJ2-3; abundance: -; d_gene: -; CDR3nt: TGCAGCGTTGAAGCGGGGAGCACAGATACGCAGTATTTT; CDR3aa: CSVEAGSTDTQYF
v_gene: TRBV2; j_gene: TRBJ2-2; abundance: -; d_gene: TRBD2; CDR3nt: TGTGCCAGCAGTTGGGGGGGATTGGGCACCGGGGAGCTGTTTTTT; CDR3aa: CASSWGGLGTGELFF
v_gene: TRBV28; j_gene: TRBJ2-6; abundance: -; d_gene: -; CDR3nt: TGTGCCAGCAGTTTTTACAGGGCCTCTGGGGCCAACGTCCTGACTTTC; CDR3aa: CASSFYRASGANVLTF